The next 14 T cell receptor beta chains were all read from a single sample in a study of cytomegalovirus exposure and HLA in healthy donors. PCR involved 60 Vbeta and 13 Jbeta primers. Assay used: immunoSEQ multiplex PCR; TCRdb lists only in-frame clones, some missing. The sample has under 150,000 clones; more than 80% are singletons. The specimen was PBMCs. These receptors originate from a woman aged 25 to 39 in good health and CMV-seropositive.

The chain carries TRBV6-6 and TRBJ2-2; 10 nucleotides match TRBD1. This CDR3 comprises 15 residues. The germline V gene has CDR1 MNHNY and CDR2 SVGAGI (reference sequence). V lost 2 bases and J lost 5; bases outside the gene matches: 2. This chain's CDR3 is CASSYRTGGTGELFF. DNA for the CDR3: TGTGCCAGCAGTTACAGGACAGGGGGTACCGGGGAGCTGTTTTTT.

The chain is built from TRBV28 and TRBJ2-4, with 9 bases matching TRBD1. V shed 2 bases, J shed 8 bases, and the junction held 7 bases outside the gene matches. The CDR3 extends over 15 amino acids. Looked up from germline, CDR1 is MDHEN and CDR2 is SYDVKM. The CDR3 loop reads CASSLSGTGWYIQYF. For the CDR3, the DNA is TGTGCCAGCAGTTTAAGTGGGACAGGGTGGTACATTCAGTACTTC.

The chain carries TRBV7-9 and TRBJ1-1; 8 bases align to TRBD1. The CDR3 consists of 14 residues. V dropped 2 bases and J dropped 10; count of bases not matched to a gene: 9. Germline lookup yields CDR1 SEHNR and CDR2 FQNEAQ (reference sequence). DNA for the CDR3: TGTGCCAGCAGCTTAAGACAGGGGCCTCACCCAGCTTTCTTT. As protein: CASSLRQGPHPAFF.

The chain employs TRBV2 and TRBJ2-5, with 7 bases that match TRBD1. Germline V CDR1 and CDR2: SNHLY, FYNNEI. V trimming: 3 bases; J trimming: 1 base; junction bases outside the gene matches: 2. The CDR3 covers 14 residues. The DNA for the CDR3 is TGTGCCAGCAGTGAGGGACAGCTCCAAGAGACCCAGTACTTC. It is translated as CASSEGQLQETQYF.

The chain joins TRBV5-1 to TRBJ2-2; TRBD1 might be the D (6 bases). The CDR3 contains 15 residues. Germline V CDR1 and CDR2: SGHRS, YFSETQ. Trimming stripped 0 bases from V and 0 bases from J, with 6 bases between. The CDR3 is CASSLEGANTGELFF. The CDR3 DNA is TGCGCCAGCAGCTTGGAGGGGGCGAACACCGGGGAGCTGTTTTTT.

The chain recombines TRBV30 with TRBJ1-5; D is unclear. Germline V gene lookup returns CDR1 GTSNPN and CDR2 SVGIG (reference sequence). CDR3 size: 14 residues. V was shortened by 0 bases and J by 1 base, with 7 bases between the two germline ends. CDR3 in amino acids: CAWSVRESNQPQHF. CDR3 nucleotide sequence: TGTGCCTGGAGTGTACGGGAGAGCAATCAGCCCCAGCATTTT.

The genes are TRBV30 and TRBJ1-5; TRBD1 agrees at 9 bases. Germline lookup yields CDR1 GTSNPN and CDR2 SVGIG (reference sequence). Unmatched junction bases numbered 5, after V lost 1 base and J lost 4 bases. The CDR3 loop spans 15 amino acids. Written as DNA, the CDR3 is TGTGCCTGGAGTGCTGGGACAGGGCGGAATCAGCCCCAGCATTTT. Its protein product is CAWSAGTGRNQPQHF.

This chain uses TRBV5-1 with TRBJ2-5, with TRBD1 identical over 10 bases. TRBJ2-7 explains the end of the DNA better; the J call may be wrong. This CDR3 is 14 amino acids long. Germline V gene data show CDR1 as SGHRS and CDR2 as YFSETQ. The CDR3 sequence is CASSSGTGDYEQYF. CDR3 DNA sequence: TGCGCCAGCAGCTCCGGGACAGGGGACTACGAGCAGTACTTC.

The rearrangement joins TRBV2 to TRBJ1-1; D is uncertain. The ends were cut back, 5 bases at V and 3 bases at J, with 10 bases in the middle. This CDR3 region has 13 residues. Germline lookup yields CDR1 SNHLY and CDR2 FYNNEI. CDR3 in DNA: TGTGCCAGCAGTCGAGGGTCCTACACTGAAGCTTTCTTT. Translated, it gives CASSRGSYTEAFF.

This clone appeared a few times. This sequence joins TRBV28 and TRBJ1-2; perhaps TRBD1 as D (6 bases). There are 17 residues in the CDR3. Germline assignment: CDR1 MDHEN and CDR2 SYDVKM. Between the trimmed V and J ends, which lost 1 base and 3 bases, there was a span of 18 bases. The CDR3 DNA follows: TGTGCCAGCAGTTTATCCTTCGGACAGAGAGGGTACTATGGCTACACCTTC. The encoded protein is CASSLSFGQRGYYGYTF.

The chain recombines TRBV20-1 with TRBJ1-1; maybe TRBD1 (5 bases). V lost 5 bases to trimming and J lost 6 bases, with 10 bases between them. The CDR3 is 11 amino acids. Germline V CDR1 and CDR2: DFQATT, SNEGSKA (reference sequence). Here the CDR3 DNA reads TGCAGTGCTCCAGGGCAGCCTGAAGCTTTCTTT. It specifies CSAPGQPEAFF.

This clone appeared once. In DNA, the CDR3 is TGTGCCAGCAGTGAAAGCCCAGGGCCCACCGGGGAGCTGTTTTTT. Its translation: CASSESPGPTGELFF. V gene TRBV6-1 combines with J gene TRBJ2-2; D is possibly TRBD1 (5 bases). This CDR3 contains 15 residues. Trimming pared 2 bases from V and 4 bases from J, leaving 11 bases between. Germline lookup yields CDR1 MNHNS and CDR2 SASEGT.

The CDR3 coding sequence is TGTGCCAGCAGTGAAGGGCACTACGAGCAGTACTTC. It translates to CASSEGHYEQYF. The chain links TRBV6-1 to TRBJ2-5, with D unresolved. The last part of the DNA fits TRBJ2-7 better; the J call may be wrong. Germline assignment: CDR1 MNHNS and CDR2 SASEGT. The CDR3 spans 12 residues.

V usage is TRBV4-1 and J usage is TRBJ2-3; 7 bases are shared with TRBD2. V shed 0 bases, J shed 11 bases, and the junction held 2 bases outside the gene matches. Looked up from germline, CDR1 is MGHRA and CDR2 is YSYEKL. The CDR3 length is 12 residues. The CDR3 nucleotides read TGCGCCAGCAGCCAAGACGGGAGGAAGCAGTATTTT. Encoded protein: CASSQDGRKQYF.